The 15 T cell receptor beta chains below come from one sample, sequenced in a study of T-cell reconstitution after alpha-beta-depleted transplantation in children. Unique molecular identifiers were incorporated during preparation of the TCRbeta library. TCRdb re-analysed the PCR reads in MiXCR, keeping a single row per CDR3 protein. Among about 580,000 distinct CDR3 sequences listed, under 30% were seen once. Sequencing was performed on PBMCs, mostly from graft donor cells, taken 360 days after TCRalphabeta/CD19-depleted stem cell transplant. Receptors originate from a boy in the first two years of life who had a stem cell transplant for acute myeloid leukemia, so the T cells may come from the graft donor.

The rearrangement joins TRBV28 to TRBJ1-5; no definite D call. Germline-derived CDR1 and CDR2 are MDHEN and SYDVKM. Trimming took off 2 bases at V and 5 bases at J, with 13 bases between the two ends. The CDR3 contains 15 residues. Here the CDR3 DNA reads TGTGCCAGCAGTTTACCGCGCCCCCTTCATCAGCCCCAGCATTTT. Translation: CASSLPRPLHQPQHF.

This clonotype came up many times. This CDR3 reads CASSEGDSPTYEQYV. The CDR3 nucleotides read TGTGCCAGCAGTGAAGGAGACAGCCCAACCTACGAGCAGTACGTC. The chain uses TRBV2 and TRBJ2-7; D might be TRBD1 (5 bases). Trimming left V 1 base short and J 2 bases short, with 12 bases between. The germline gives CDR1 SNHLY, CDR2 FYNNEI. CDR3 size: 15 residues.

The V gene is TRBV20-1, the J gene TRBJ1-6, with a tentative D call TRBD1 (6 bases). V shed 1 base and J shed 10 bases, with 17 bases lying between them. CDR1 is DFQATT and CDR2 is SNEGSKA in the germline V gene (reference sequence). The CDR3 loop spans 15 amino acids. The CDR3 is CSARGSGAAISPLHF. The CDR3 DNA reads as TGCAGTGCTAGAGGATCGGGGGCAGCTATCTCACCCCTCCACTTT.

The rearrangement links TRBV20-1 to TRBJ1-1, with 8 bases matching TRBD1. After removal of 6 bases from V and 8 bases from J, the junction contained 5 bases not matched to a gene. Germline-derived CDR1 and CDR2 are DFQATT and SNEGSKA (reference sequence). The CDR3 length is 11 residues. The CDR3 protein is CSARTGLEAFF. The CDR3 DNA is TGCAGTGCGCGGACAGGGTTAGAAGCTTTCTTT.

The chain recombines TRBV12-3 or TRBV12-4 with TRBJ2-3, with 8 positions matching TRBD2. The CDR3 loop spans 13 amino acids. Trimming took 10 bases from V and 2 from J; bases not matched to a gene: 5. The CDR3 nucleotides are TGTGCCACCGCTAGCGGGTACACAGATACGCAGTATTTT. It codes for CATASGYTDTQYF.

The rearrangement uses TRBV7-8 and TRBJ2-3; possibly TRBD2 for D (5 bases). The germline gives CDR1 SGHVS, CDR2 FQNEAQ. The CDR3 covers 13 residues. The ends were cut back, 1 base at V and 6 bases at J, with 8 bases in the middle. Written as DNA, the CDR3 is TGTGCCAGCAGCTTAGACGGGGAGGATACGCAGTATTTT. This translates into CASSLDGEDTQYF.

CDR3 sequence: CASTPYSQETQYF. CDR3 coding DNA: TGTGCCAGCACCCCGTACAGCCAAGAGACCCAGTACTTC. The rearrangement links TRBV12-3 or TRBV12-4 to TRBJ2-5; D is unresolved. V gave up 7 bases and J gave up 1 base, with 10 bases separating them. The CDR3 has 13 amino acids.

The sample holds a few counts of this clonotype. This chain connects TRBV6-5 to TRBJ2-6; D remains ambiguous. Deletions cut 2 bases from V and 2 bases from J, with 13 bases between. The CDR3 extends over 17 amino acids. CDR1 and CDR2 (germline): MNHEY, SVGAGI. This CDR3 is CASSYIGVSAGANVLTF. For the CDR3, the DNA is TGTGCCAGCAGTTACATCGGAGTCTCGGCTGGGGCCAACGTCCTGACTTTC.

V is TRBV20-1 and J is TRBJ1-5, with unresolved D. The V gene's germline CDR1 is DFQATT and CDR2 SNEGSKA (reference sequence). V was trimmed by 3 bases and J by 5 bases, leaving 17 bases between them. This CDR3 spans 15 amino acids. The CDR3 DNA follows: TGCAGTGCTAGCCCTTGGGCCGGGGTCTATCAGCCCCAGCATTTT. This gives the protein CSASPWAGVYQPQHF.

The DNA of the CDR3 is TGTGCCACCAGTGACCCCGCGGCTCGCACAGATACGCAGTATTTT. Translated, it gives CATSDPAARTDTQYF. The rearrangement links TRBV24-1 to TRBJ2-3; D is unresolved. This CDR3 has 15 residues. Germline V gene sequence: CDR1 KGHDR, CDR2 SFDVKD. V gave up 4 bases and J gave up 1 base, with 11 bases separating them.

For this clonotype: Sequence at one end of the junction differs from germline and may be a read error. In nucleotides, the CDR3 is TGCAGTGCTAGAGAATTTGATGGGGGGTCGTTGAGGGCTCATTTT. Its protein is CSAREFDGGSLRAHF. The chain combines TRBV20-1 with TRBJ2-3; TRBD2 is a possible D gene (6 bases). The CDR3 spans 15 residues. Germline-derived CDR1 and CDR2 are DFQATT and SNEGSKA (reference sequence).

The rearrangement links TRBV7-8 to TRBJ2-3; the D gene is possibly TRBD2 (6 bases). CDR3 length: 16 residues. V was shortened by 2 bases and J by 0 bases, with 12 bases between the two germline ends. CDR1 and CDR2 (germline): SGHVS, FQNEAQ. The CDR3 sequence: CASSLYASASTDTQYF. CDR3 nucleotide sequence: TGTGCCAGCAGCTTATATGCTAGCGCTAGCACAGATACGCAGTATTTT. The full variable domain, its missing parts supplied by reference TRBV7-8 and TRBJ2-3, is GAGVSQSPRYKVAKRGQDVALRCDPISGHVSLFWYQQALGQGPEFLTYFQNEAQLDKSGLPSDRFFAERPEGSVSTLKIQRTQQEDSAVYLCASSLYASASTDTQYFGPGTRLTVL.

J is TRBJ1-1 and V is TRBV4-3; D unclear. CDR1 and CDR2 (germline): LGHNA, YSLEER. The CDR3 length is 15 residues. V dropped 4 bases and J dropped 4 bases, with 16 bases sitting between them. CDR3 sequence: CASSPILYSGTEAFF. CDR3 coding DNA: TGCGCCAGCAGCCCCATCCTATACAGTGGCACTGAAGCTTTCTTT.

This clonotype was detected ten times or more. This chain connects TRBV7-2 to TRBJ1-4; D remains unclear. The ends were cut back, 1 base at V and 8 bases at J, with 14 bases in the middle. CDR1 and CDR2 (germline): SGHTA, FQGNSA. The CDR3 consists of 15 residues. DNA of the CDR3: TGTGCCAGCAGCTTAGGGGGTCCCCGGAACGAAAAACTGTTTTTT. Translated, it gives CASSLGGPRNEKLFF.

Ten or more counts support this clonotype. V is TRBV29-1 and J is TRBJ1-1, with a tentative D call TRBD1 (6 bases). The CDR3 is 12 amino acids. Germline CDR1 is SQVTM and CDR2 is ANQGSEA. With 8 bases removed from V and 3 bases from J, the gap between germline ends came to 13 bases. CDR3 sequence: CSSDRRDTEAFF. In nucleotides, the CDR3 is TGCAGCTCCGACAGGAGGGACACTGAAGCTTTCTTT.